The clone carrying this TCR beta chain was counted between two and nine times. The identical CDR3 is also encoded by other nucleotide sequences in the sample. The V and J ends lost 6 bases and 7 bases, in that order; junction bases with no gene match: 4. CDR3 length: 12 residues. Germline V gene data show CDR1 as MNHEY and CDR2 as SVGAGI. The repertoire was sequenced with immunoSEQ multiplex PCR; TCRdb's copy has only in-frame clones and lacks some. The sample includes approximately 2.4 million clones, around 95% of them seen just once. The data originate from a study of shared clonotypes between healthy human individuals.

The TCR comes from a man aged 18 to 30 in good health. Sequencing was done on a sample of naive CD4+ T cells sorted from blood. Subset denoted: CD45RA+ positively selected. The genes are TRBV6-5 and TRBJ1-2, with TRBD1 identical over 8 bases. The CDR3 region is CASRPGGGGYTF. The CDR3 nucleotides are TGTGCCAGCAGGCCAGGGGGCGGTGGCTACACCTTC.